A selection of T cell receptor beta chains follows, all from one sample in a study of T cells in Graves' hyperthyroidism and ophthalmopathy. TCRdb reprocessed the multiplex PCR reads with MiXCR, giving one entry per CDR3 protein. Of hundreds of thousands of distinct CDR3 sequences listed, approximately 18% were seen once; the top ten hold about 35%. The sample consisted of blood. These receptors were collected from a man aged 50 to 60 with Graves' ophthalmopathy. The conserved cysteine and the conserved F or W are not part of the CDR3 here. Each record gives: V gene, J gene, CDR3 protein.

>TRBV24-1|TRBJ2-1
ATSDASGSYYNEQF
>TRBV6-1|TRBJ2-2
ASNPTGTGFGELF
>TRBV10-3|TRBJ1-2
AVQDRESSNYGYT
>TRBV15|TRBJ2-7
ATSRDGSGGDEQY
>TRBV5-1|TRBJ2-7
ASSKAREQY
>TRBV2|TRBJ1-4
ASTPLGGKLF
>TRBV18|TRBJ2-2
ASSAAGLSTGELF
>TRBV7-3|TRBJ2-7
ASSLGHDYEQY
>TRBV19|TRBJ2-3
ASSIGGGFQGFTQY
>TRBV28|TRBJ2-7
ASSLSSGAREQY
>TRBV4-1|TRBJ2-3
ASSQEGLAGGADTQY
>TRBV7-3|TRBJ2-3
ASSLVSSGTDTQY
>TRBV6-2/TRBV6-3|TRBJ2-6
ASSFVSSGANVLT
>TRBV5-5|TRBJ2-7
ASSFSQGLSYEQY
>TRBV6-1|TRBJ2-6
ASGGSSGANVLT
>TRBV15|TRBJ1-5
ATSRDTNSNQPQH
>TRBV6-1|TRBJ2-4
ASSSMGGARDIQY
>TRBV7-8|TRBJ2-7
ASSPLRGLQDYEQY
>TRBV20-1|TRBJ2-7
SARDQQSYEQY
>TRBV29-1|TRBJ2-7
SVSGGETSGSYEQY
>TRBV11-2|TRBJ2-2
ASSKQGAPLITGELF
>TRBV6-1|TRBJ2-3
ASSEVLGTDTQY
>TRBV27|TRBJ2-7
ASRGLGYEQY
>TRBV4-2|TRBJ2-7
ASSQVLAGDYEQY
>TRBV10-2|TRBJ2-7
ASSQRAYEQY
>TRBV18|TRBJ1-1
ASSAGKNTEAF